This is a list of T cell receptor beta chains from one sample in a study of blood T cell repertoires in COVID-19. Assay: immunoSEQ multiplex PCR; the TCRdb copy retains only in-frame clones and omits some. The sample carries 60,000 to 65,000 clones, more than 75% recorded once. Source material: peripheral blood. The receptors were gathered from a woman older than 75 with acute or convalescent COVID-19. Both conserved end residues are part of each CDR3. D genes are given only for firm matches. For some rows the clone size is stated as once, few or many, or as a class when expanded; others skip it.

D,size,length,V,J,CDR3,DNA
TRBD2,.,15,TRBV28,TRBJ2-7,CASTPWTSGTYEQYF,TGTGCCAGCACCCCCTGGACTAGCGGGACCTACGAGCAGTACTTC
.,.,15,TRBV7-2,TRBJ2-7,CASSPGHRSSYEQYF,TGTGCCAGCAGCCCCGGACACCGCAGCTCCTACGAGCAGTACTTC
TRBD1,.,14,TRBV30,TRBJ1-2,CAWTTRGLTYGYTF,TGTGCCTGGACGACCAGGGGGCTAACCTATGGCTACACCTTC
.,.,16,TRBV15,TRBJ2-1,CATSRVRQGGYNEQFF,TGTGCCACCAGCAGAGTTCGGCAGGGGGGCTACAATGAGCAGTTCTTC
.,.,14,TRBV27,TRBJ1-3,CASRAGTTGNTIYF,TGTGCCAGCAGGGCAGGAACAACTGGAAACACCATATATTTT
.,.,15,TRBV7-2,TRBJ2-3,CASSLGAVASDTQYF,TGTGCCAGCAGCTTAGGTGCGGTAGCTAGTGATACGCAGTATTTT
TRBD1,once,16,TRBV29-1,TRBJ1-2,CSVEKTGLDGDYGYTF,TGCAGCGTTGAAAAGACAGGGCTTGATGGGGACTATGGCTACACCTTC
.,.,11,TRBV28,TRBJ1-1,CASSFSTVAFF,TGTGCCAGCAGTTTTAGTACTGTTGCTTTCTTT
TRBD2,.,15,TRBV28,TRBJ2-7,CASSLPGGAPYEQYF,TGTGCCAGCAGCCTCCCGGGGGGGGCCCCCTACGAGCAGTACTTC
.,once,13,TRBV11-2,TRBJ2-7,CASSSGLLVEQYF,TGTGCCAGCAGCTCGGGACTCTTGGTCGAGCAGTACTTC
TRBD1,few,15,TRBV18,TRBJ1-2,CASSPGQKGPYGYTF,TGTGCCAGCTCACCGGGACAGAAAGGGCCCTATGGCTACACCTTC
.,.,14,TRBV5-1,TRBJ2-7,CASSSSTGDYEQYF,TGCGCCAGCAGCTCGTCGACAGGAGACTACGAGCAGTACTTC
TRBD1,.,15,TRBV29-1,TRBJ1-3,CSVWTGGVSGNTIYF,TGCAGCGTTTGGACAGGGGGCGTCTCTGGAAACACCATATATTTT
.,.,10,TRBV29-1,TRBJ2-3,CSFRVDTQYF,TGCAGCTTCCGCGTAGATACGCAGTATTTT
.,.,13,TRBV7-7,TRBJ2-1,CASSEATYNEQFF,TGTGCTAGCAGCGAAGCCACCTACAATGAGCAGTTCTTC
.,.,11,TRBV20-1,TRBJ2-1,CSARGDFARFF,TGCAGTGCTAGAGGCGACTTTGCGCGGTTCTTC
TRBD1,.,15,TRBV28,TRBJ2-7,CASRAPGQGSREQYF,TGTGCCAGCAGGGCGCCGGGACAGGGTTCACGCGAGCAGTACTTC
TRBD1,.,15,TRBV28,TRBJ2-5,CASSFGQEELETQYF,TGTGCCAGCAGTTTCGGACAGGAGGAGCTTGAGACCCAGTACTTC
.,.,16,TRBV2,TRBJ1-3,CASTTQGTNSGNTIYF,TGTGCCAGCACCACTCAGGGAACCAACTCTGGAAACACCATATATTTT
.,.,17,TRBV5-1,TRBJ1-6,CASSLQALSSYNSPLHF,TGCGCCAGCAGCCTACAGGCCCTCAGCTCCTATAATTCACCCCTCCACTTT
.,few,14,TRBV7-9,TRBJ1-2,CASSLEQYNYGYTF,TGTGCCAGCAGCTTAGAACAGTATAACTATGGCTACACCTTC
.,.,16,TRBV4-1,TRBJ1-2,CASSPGLGPSGYGYTF,TGCGCCAGCAGCCCAGGACTCGGACCCTCGGGCTATGGCTACACCTTC
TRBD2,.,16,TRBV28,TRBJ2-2,CATSGGRRRETGELFF,TGTGCCACCTCTGGCGGGAGACGTAGAGAAACCGGGGAGCTGTTTTTT
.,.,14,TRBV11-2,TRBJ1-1,CASKGYNSVTEAFF,TGTGCCAGCAAAGGCTACAACAGTGTCACTGAAGCTTTCTTT
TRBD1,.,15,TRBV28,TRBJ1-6,CAIHPMTGGNSPLHF,TGTGCCATTCACCCCATGACAGGGGGAAATTCACCCCTCCACTTT
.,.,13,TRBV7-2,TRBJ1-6,CASRTVGDSPLHF,TGTGCCAGCAGAACAGTCGGTGATTCACCCCTCCACTTT
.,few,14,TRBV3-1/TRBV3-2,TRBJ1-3,CASSPGHSGNTIYF,TGTGCCAGCAGCCCCGGACATTCTGGAAACACCATATATTTT
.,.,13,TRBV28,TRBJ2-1,CASRVASSGEQFF,TGTGCCAGCAGAGTGGCTTCGAGCGGTGAGCAGTTCTTC
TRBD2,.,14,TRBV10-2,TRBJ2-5,CASSGGGSGRAQYF,TGCGCCAGCAGTGGCGGGGGTAGCGGGAGGGCCCAGTACTTC
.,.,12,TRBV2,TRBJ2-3,CASSEALRAQYF,TGTGCCAGCAGTGAAGCGCTTCGGGCGCAGTATTTT
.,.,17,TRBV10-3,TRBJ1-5,CAISESISIVGNQPQHF,TGTGCCATCAGTGAGTCAATCTCCATTGTCGGTAATCAGCCCCAGCATTTT
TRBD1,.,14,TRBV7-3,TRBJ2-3,CATGTGAPTDTQYF,TGTGCCACCGGGACAGGAGCACCCACAGATACGCAGTATTTT
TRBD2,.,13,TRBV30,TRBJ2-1,CAWSLLAGTEQFF,TGTGCCTGGAGTTTACTAGCGGGAACTGAGCAGTTCTTC
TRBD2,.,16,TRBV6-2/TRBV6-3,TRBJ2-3,CASSPQGREGLNTQYF,TGTGCCAGCAGCCCCCAGGGGCGGGAGGGCCTAAATACGCAGTATTTT
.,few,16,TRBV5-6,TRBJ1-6,CASSFFGSSYNSPLHF,TGTGCCAGCAGCTTTTTTGGTAGCTCCTATAATTCACCCCTCCACTTT
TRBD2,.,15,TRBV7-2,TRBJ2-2,CASRRLAGVIGELFF,TGTGCCAGTCGCCGACTAGCGGGAGTGATCGGGGAGCTGTTTTTT
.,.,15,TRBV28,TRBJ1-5,CASSRPQGSNQPQHF,TGTGCCAGCAGCCGCCCGCAGGGGAGCAATCAGCCCCAGCATTTT
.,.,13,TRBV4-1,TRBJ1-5,CASSQLGGSPQHF,TGCGCCAGCAGCCAATTAGGAGGGTCTCCCCAGCATTTT
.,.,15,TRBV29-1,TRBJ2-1,CSTRGGLSSYNEQFF,TGCAGTACAAGAGGAGGGTTGAGCTCCTACAATGAGCAGTTCTTC
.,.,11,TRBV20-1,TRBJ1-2,CSASTGYGYTF,TGCAGTGCTAGTACAGGGTATGGCTACACCTTC
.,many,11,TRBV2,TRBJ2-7,CASSYTDEQYF,TGTGCCAGCAGCTATACAGACGAGCAGTACTTC
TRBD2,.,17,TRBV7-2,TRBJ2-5,CASSSRSSGRAGETQYF,TGTGCCAGCAGCTCTCGGAGTAGCGGGAGGGCCGGTGAGACCCAGTACTTC
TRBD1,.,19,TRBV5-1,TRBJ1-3,CASSGGQGASYFSGNTIYF,TGCGCCAGCAGCGGTGGGCAGGGGGCTTCTTATTTCTCTGGAAACACCATATATTTT
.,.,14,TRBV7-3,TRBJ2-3,CASSLSTSEDTQYF,TGTGCCAGCAGCTTAAGTACTAGTGAAGATACGCAGTATTTT
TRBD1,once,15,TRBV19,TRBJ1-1,CASTPAQGAHTEAFF,TGTGCCAGTACCCCGGCACAGGGGGCACACACTGAAGCTTTCTTT
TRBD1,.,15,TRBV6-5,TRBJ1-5,CASSSADRESQPQHF,TGTGCCAGCAGTTCCGCTGACAGGGAAAGTCAGCCCCAGCATTTT
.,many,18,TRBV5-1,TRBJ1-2,CASSLRPAAGADVSGYTF,TGCGCCAGCAGCTTAAGGCCCGCCGCAGGGGCGGATGTATCTGGCTACACCTTC
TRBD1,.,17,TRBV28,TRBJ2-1,CASSSLGGGTGDNEQFF,TGTGCCAGCAGTAGTTTAGGCGGGGGGACAGGGGACAATGAGCAGTTCTTC
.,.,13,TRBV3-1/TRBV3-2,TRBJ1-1,CASSRLEGAEAFF,TGTGCCAGCAGCCGCCTCGAGGGGGCTGAAGCTTTCTTT
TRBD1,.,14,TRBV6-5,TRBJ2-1,CASSRTTGGDEQFF,TGTGCCAGCAGTAGAACGACAGGGGGCGATGAGCAGTTCTTC
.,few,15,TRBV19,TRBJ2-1,CASTTTYNEHNEQFF,TGTGCCAGTACCACGACTTATAATGAGCACAATGAGCAGTTCTTC
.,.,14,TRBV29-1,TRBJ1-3,CSVARGYSGNTIYF,TGCAGCGTCGCCAGGGGATACTCTGGAAACACCATATATTTT
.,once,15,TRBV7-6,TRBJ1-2,CASSLAQGPNYGYTF,TGTGCCAGCAGCTTAGCGCAGGGCCCTAACTATGGCTACACCTTC
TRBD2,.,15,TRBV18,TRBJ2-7,CASSPGSGRGDEQYF,TGTGCCAGCTCGCCCGGTAGCGGGAGAGGCGACGAGCAGTACTTC